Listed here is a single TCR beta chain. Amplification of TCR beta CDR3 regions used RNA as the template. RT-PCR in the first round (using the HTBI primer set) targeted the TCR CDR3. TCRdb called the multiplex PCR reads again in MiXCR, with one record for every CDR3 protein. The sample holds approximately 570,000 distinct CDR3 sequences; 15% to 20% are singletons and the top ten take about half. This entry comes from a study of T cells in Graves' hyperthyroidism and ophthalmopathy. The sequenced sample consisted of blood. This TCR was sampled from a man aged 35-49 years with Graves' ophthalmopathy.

CDR3 coding DNA: TGCGCCAGCAGCCAAGGACTAGGTCCAGGGGATGAGCAGTTCTTC. Encoded protein: CASSQGLGPGDEQFF. The V call is TRBV5-1, the J call TRBJ2-1; D is possibly TRBD2 (7 bases). The CDR3 totals 15 residues. Trimming pared 4 bases from V and 8 bases from J, leaving 19 bases between. Germline loops: CDR1 SGHRS, CDR2 YFSETQ. Variable domain in full (rest from reference TRBV5-1 and TRBJ2-1): KAGVTQTPRYLIKTRGQQVTLSCSPISGHRSVSWYQQTPGQGLQFLFEYFSETQRNKGNFPGRFSGRQFSNSRSEMNVSTLELGDSALYLCASSQGLGPGDEQFFGPGTRLTVL.